The entry below gives a single TCR beta chain sequence along with its context. Its antigen specificity is not known. Base-call qualities are not available, and no considerably larger clone is one nucleotide away. The data derive from a study of type 1 regulatory T cells (TCRdb year 2021). In terms of the full investigation: An in vitro protocol by which a Tr1-enriched, alloantigen-specific CD4 T cell product named T-allo10 was generated was characterized in the study. T-allo10 was being tested clinically in patients with hematological malignancies who were undergoing allogeneic hematopoietic stem cell transplantation.

The sequencer was an Illumina MiSeq. In-frame beta chains were kept once TCRdb had trimmed the public reads at Q25 with fastp and called clones with MiXCR. CDR3 protein sequences are deduplicated, and each keeps its most common genes and DNA. Across this sample there are approximately 97,000 distinct CDR3 sequences, with roughly a third seen only once. The biggest ten clones account for roughly 2.4% of the sample. Unmatched junction bases come to 10, with V trimmed by 10 bases and J by 7 bases. From the cysteine through the phenylalanine, the CDR3 covers 13 amino acids. The CDR3 DNA has 39 bases and is translated from base 1.

This receptor was taken from a human donor in good health. The chain was built from TRBV12-3 or TRBV12-4 and TRBJ1-5, and 7 junctional nucleotides match TRBD1. The sequencing input was CD4+ T cells, either the whole sample or a sorted fraction (not recorded which). The nucleotide sequence reads as follows: TGTGCCAACAAGGGACAGTCAGGACAGCCCCAGCATTTT. It is translated as CANKGQSGQPQHF.